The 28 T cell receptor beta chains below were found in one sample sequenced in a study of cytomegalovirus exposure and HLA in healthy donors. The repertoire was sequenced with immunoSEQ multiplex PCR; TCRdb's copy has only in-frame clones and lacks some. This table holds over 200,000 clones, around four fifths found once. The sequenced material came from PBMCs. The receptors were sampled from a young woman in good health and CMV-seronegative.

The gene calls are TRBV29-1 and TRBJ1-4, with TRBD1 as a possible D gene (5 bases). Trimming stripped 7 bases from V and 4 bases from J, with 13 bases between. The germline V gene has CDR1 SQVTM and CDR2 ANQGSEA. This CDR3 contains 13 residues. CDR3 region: CSALRQNNEKLFF. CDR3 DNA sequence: TGCAGCGCTCTCCGACAGAATAATGAAAAACTGTTTTTT.

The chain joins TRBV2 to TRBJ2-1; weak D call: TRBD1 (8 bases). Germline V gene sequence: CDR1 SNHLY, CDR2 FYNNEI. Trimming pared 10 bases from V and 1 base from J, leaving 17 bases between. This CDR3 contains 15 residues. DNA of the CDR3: TGTGCCATCCCAGCGGGGACAGGTTCCTACAATGAGCAGTTCTTC. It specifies CAIPAGTGSYNEQFF.

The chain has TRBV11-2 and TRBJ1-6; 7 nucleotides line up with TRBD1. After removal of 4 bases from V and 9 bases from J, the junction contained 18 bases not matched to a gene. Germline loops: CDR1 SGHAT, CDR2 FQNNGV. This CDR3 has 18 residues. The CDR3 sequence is CASSYRPLTGTVFSPLHF. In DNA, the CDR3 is TGTGCCAGCAGCTACCGACCTTTGACAGGGACGGTGTTTTCACCCCTCCACTTT.

The CDR3 is CASSLMTGNGYTF. CDR3 nucleotides: TGTGCCAGCAGCCTGATGACAGGGAACGGCTACACCTTC. The chain carries TRBV5-4 and TRBJ1-2; TRBD1 matches at 7 bases. From germline, CDR1 is SGHNT and CDR2 YYREEE (reference sequence). After removal of 4 bases from V and 8 bases from J, the junction contained 8 bases not matched to a gene. The CDR3 runs 13 residues.

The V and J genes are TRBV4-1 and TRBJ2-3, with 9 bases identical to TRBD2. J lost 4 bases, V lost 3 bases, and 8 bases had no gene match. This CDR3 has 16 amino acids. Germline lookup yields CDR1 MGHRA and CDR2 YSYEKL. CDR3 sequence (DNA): TGCGCCAGCAGCCAGTCCACTAGCGGGCACGCAGATACGCAGTATTTT. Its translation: CASSQSTSGHADTQYF.

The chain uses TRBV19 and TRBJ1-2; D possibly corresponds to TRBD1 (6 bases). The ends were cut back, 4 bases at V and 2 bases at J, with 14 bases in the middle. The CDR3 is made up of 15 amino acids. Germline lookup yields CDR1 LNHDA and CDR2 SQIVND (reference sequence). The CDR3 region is CASSSPGGANYGYTF. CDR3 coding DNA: TGTGCCAGTAGTAGCCCCGGGGGGGCGAACTATGGCTACACCTTC.

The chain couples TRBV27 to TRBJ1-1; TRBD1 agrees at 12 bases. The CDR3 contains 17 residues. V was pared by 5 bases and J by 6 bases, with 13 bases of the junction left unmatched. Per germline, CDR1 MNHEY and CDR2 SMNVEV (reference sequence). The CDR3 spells CASSDPGTGGAGAEAFF. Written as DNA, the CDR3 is TGTGCCAGCAGTGATCCCGGGACAGGGGGCGCAGGGGCTGAAGCTTTCTTT.

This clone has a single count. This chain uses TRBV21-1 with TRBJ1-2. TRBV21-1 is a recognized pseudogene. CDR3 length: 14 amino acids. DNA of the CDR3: TGTGCCAGCAGCACGCGAGAAGGGTCGGGCGGCTACACCTTC. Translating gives CASSTREGSGGYTF.

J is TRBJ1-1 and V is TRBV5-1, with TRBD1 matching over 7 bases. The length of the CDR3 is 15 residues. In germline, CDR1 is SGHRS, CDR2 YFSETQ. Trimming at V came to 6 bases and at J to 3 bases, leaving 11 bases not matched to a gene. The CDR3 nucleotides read TGCGCCAGCACAGTTGGATCTACAGGGGACACTGAAGCTTTCTTT. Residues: CASTVGSTGDTEAFF.

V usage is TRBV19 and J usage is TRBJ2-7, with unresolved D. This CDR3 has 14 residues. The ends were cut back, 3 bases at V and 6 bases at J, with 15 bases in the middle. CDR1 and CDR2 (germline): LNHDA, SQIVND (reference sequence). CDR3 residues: CASSIGSGPIEQYF. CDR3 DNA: TGTGCCAGTAGTATCGGTTCAGGACCGATCGAGCAGTACTTC.

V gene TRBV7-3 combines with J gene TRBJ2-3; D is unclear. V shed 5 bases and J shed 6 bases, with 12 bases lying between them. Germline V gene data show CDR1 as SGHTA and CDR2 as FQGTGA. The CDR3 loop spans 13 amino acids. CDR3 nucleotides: TGTGCCAGCAGCCCCGACGGTGGGGATACGCAGTATTTT. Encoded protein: CASSPDGGDTQYF. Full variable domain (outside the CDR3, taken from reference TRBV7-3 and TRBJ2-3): GAGVSQTPSNKVTEKGKYVELRCDPISGHTALYWYRQSLGQGPEFLIYFQGTGAADDSGLPNDRFFAVRPEGSVSTLKIQRTERGDSAVYLCASSPDGGDTQYFGPGTRLTVL.

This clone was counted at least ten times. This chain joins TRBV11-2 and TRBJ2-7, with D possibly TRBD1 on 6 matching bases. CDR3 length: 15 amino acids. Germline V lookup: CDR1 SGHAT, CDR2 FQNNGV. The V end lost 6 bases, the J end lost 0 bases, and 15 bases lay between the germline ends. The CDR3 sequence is CASSLWTDSSYEQYF. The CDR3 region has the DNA TGTGCCAGCAGTCTATGGACAGACAGCTCCTACGAGCAGTACTTC.

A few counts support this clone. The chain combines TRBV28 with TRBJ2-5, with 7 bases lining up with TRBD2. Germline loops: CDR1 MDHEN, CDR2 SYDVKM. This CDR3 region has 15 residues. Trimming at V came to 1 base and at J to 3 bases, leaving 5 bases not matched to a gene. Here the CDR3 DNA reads TGTGCCAGCAGTTTATTAAGGGGAGGGGAAGAGACCCAGTACTTC. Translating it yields CASSLLRGGEETQYF.

CDR3 DNA sequence: TGCGCCAGCAGCCCCGGGACAGGGTTTTACGAGCAGTACTTC. It translates to CASSPGTGFYEQYF. The chain carries TRBV5-1 and TRBJ2-7; 9 bases match TRBD1. Germline V gives CDR1 SGHRS, CDR2 YFSETQ. V gave up 4 bases and J gave up 4 bases; unmatched junction bases: 6. The CDR3 is 14 amino acids.

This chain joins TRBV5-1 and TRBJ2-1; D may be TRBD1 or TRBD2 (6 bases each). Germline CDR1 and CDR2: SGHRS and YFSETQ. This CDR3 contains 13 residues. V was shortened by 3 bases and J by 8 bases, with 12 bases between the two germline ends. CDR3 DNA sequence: TGCGCCAGCAGCTCCGAGGGGGGTTATGAGCAGTTCTTC. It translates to CASSSEGGYEQFF.

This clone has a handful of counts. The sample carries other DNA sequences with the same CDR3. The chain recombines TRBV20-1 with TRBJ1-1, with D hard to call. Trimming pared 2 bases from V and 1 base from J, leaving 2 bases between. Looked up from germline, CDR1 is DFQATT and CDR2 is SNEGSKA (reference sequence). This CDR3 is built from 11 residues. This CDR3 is CSARWNTEAFF. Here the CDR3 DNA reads TGCAGTGCTAGATGGAACACTGAAGCTTTCTTT.

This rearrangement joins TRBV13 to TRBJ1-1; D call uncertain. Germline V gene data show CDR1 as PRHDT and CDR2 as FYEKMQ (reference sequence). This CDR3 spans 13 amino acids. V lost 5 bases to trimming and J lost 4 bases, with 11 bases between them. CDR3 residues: CASSVGKSTEAFF. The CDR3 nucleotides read TGTGCCAGCAGCGTTGGAAAATCCACTGAAGCTTTCTTT.

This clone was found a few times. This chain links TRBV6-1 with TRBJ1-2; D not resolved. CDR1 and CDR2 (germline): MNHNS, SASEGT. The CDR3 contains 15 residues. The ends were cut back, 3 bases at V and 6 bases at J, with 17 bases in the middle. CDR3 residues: CASSDGIWARDGYTF. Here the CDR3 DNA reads TGTGCCAGCAGTGACGGGATTTGGGCTCGGGATGGCTACACCTTC.

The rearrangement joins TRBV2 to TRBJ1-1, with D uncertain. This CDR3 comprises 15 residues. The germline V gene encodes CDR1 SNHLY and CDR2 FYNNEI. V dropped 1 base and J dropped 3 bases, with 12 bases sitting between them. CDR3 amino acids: CASSEGGQEYTEAFF. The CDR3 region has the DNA TGTGCCAGCAGTGAAGGGGGTCAGGAGTACACTGAAGCTTTCTTT.

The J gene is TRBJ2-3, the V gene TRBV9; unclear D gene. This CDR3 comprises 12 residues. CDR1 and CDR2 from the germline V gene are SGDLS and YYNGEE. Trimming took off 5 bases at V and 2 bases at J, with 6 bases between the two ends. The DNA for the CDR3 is TGTGCCAGCAGGGGAAACACAGATACGCAGTATTTT. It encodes CASRGNTDTQYF.

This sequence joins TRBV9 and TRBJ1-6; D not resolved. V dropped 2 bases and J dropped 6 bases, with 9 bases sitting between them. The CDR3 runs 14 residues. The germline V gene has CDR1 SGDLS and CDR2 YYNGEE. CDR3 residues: CASSVASGNSPLHF. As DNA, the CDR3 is TGTGCCAGCAGCGTGGCCAGTGGTAATTCACCCCTCCACTTT. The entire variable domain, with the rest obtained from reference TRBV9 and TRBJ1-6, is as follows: DSGVTQTPKHLITATGQRVTLRCSPRSGDLSVYWYQQSLDQGLQFLIQYYNGEERAKGNILERFSAQQFPDLHSELNLSSLELGDSALYFCASSVASGNSPLHFGNGTRLTVT.

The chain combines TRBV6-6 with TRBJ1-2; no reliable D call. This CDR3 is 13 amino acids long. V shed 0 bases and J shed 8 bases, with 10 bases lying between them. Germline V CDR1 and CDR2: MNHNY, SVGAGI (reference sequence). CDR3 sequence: CASSYSQRPGYTF. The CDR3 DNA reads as TGTGCCAGCAGTTACTCGCAACGTCCGGGCTACACCTTC.

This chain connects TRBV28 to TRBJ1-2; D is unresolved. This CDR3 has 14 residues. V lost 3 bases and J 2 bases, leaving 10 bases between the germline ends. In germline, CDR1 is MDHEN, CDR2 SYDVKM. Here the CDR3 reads CASSFSGRNYGYTF. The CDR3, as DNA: TGTGCCAGCAGTTTTAGTGGGAGGAACTATGGCTACACCTTC.

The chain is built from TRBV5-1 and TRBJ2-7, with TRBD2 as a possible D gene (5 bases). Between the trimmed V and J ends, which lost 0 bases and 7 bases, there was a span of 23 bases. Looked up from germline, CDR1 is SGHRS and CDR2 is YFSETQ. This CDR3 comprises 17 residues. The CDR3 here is CASSLVVSADDTPEQYF. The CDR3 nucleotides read TGCGCCAGCAGCTTGGTCGTCTCAGCGGACGATACCCCTGAGCAGTACTTC.

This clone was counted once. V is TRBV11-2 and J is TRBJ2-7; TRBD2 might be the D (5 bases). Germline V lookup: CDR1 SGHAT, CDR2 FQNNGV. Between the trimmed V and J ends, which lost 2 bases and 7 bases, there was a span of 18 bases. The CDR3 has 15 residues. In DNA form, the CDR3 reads TGTGCCAGCAGCTTAATGCTCCGGCAGACGGGAGAGCAGTACTTC. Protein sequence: CASSLMLRQTGEQYF. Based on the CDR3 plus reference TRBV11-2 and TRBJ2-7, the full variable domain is EAGVAQSPRYKIIEKRQSVAFWCNPISGHATLYWYQQILGQGPKLLIQFQNNGVVDDSQLPKDRFSAERLKGVDSTLKIQPAKLEDSAVYLCASSLMLRQTGEQYFGPGTRLTVT.

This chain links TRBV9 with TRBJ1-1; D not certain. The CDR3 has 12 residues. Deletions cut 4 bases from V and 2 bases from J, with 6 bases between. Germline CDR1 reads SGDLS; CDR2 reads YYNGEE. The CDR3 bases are TGTGCCAGCAGCATCGGAAACACTGAAGCTTTCTTT. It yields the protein CASSIGNTEAFF. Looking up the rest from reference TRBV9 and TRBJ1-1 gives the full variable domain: DSGVTQTPKHLITATGQRVTLRCSPRSGDLSVYWYQQSLDQGLQFLIQYYNGEERAKGNILERFSAQQFPDLHSELNLSSLELGDSALYFCASSIGNTEAFFGQGTRLTVV.

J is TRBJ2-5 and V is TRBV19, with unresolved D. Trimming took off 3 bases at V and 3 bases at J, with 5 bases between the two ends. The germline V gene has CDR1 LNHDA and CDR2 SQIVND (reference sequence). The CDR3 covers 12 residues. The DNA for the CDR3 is TGTGCCAGTAGTATTGGTAAAGAGACCCAGTACTTC. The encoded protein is CASSIGKETQYF. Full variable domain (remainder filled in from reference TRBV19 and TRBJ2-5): DGGITQSPKYLFRKEGQNVTLSCEQNLNHDAMYWYRQDPGQGLRLIYYSQIVNDFQKGDIAEGYSVSREKKESFPLTVTSAQKNPTAFYLCASSIGKETQYFGPGTRLLVL.

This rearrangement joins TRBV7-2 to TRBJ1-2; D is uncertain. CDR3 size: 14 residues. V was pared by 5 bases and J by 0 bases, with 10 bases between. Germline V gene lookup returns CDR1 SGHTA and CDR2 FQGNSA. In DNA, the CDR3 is TGTGCCAGCAGCGCCATTACAGCTAACTATGGCTACACCTTC. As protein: CASSAITANYGYTF.